A selection of T cell receptor beta chains follows, all from one sample in a study of beta chain features in type 1 diabetes. Produced via immunoSEQ multiplex PCR; TCRdb's table is partial and in-frame only. The data show around 500,000 clones, with about an eighth seen just once and less than 0.06% held by the top ten. The sequenced material came from naive CD4+ T cells from blood. The receptors were sampled from a woman under 30 in good health. The CDR3 runs from the conserved cysteine through the conserved F or W. D genes are given only for firm matches. The size of a clone is reported for some rows only, either as once, few or many, or as a class for expanded clones.

D gene,clone size,V gene,J gene,CDR3 protein,CDR3 DNA
NA,few,TRBV4-3,TRBJ1-5,CASSQVPNQPQHF,TGCGCCAGCAGCCAAGTTCCAAATCAGCCCCAGCATTTT
TRBD1,few,TRBV9,TRBJ1-4,CASSVAQGPNEKLFF,TGTGCCAGCAGCGTAGCACAGGGGCCAAATGAAAAACTGTTTTTT
TRBD1,few,TRBV10-3,TRBJ1-6,CAMRQGIEQNSPLHF,TGTGCCATGCGACAGGGGATTGAGCAGAATTCACCCCTCCACTTT
NA,NA,TRBV15,TRBJ1-4,CATSRDGGHTNEKLFF,TGTGCCACCAGCAGAGATGGGGGGCATACTAATGAAAAACTGTTTTTT
TRBD2,few,TRBV2,TRBJ2-1,CASTEGTSSYNEQFF,TGTGCCAGCACCGAAGGGACTAGCAGTTACAATGAGCAGTTCTTC
NA,NA,TRBV18,TRBJ2-3,CASSPWGTDTQYF,TGTGCCAGCTCACCTTGGGGGACAGATACGCAGTATTTT
TRBD2,NA,TRBV5-6,TRBJ2-1,CASSLSGGSYNEQFF,TGTGCCAGCAGCCTCAGCGGGGGTTCCTACAATGAGCAGTTCTTC
TRBD1,NA,TRBV2,TRBJ2-7,CASSQLGQTAYEQYF,TGTGCCAGCAGTCAACTGGGACAGACGGCCTACGAGCAGTACTTC
NA,NA,TRBV4-1,TRBJ2-1,CASSGRPRVNNEQFF,TGCGCCAGCAGCGGGCGACCTAGGGTAAACAATGAGCAGTTCTTC
TRBD1,NA,TRBV6-5,TRBJ1-1,CASRRDRRDTEAFF,TGTGCCAGCAGGAGGGACAGGAGGGACACTGAAGCTTTCTTT
TRBD2,NA,TRBV9,TRBJ2-3,CASSVGGTRNADTQYF,TGTGCCAGCAGCGTAGGGGGGACTAGAAATGCAGATACGCAGTATTTT
NA,NA,TRBV29-1,TRBJ1-2,CSVDRDYGYTF,TGCAGCGTTGACAGGGACTATGGCTACACCTTC
TRBD1,NA,TRBV27,TRBJ2-7,CASRGLGTGAYEQYF,TGTGCCAGCAGGGGTTTAGGGACAGGGGCCTACGAGCAGTACTTC
NA,NA,TRBV7-2,TRBJ1-5,CASSSQYQPQHF,TGTGCCAGCAGCTCTCAATATCAGCCCCAGCATTTT
NA,NA,TRBV5-6,TRBJ1-2,CASSLAGRGQPRYTF,TGTGCCAGCAGCTTGGCGGGAAGAGGACAGCCCCGTTACACCTTC
NA,few,TRBV30,TRBJ1-5,CAWRHSNQPQHF,TGTGCCTGGAGACATAGCAATCAGCCCCAGCATTTT
NA,NA,TRBV15,TRBJ1-5,CATSREGGNQPQHF,TGTGCCACCAGCAGAGAGGGCGGCAATCAGCCCCAGCATTTT
TRBD1,NA,TRBV20-1,TRBJ2-5,CSMDRKETQYF,TGCAGTATGGACAGGAAAGAGACCCAGTACTTC
TRBD1,few,TRBV14,TRBJ2-5,CASSQERGTGGKETQYF,TGTGCCAGCAGCCAAGAGCGTGGGACAGGGGGTAAAGAGACCCAGTACTTC
TRBD2,NA,TRBV6-5,TRBJ2-1,CATSGGNEQFF,TGTGCCACTAGCGGGGGCAATGAGCAGTTCTTC
NA,NA,TRBV30,TRBJ2-4,CAWSVTGYIQYF,TGTGCCTGGAGTGTAACCGGGTACATTCAGTACTTC
NA,once,TRBV4-3,TRBJ1-2,CASSQARGYGYTF,TGCGCCAGCAGCCAAGCGAGGGGATATGGCTACACCTTC
TRBD1,NA,TRBV5-4,TRBJ2-5,CATRQGQETQYF,TGTGCCACTCGACAGGGCCAAGAGACCCAGTACTTC
TRBD1,NA,TRBV30,TRBJ2-4,CAWSPTGGLKNIQYF,TGTGCCTGGAGTCCGACAGGGGGATTAAAAAACATTCAGTACTTC
NA,once,TRBV7-9,TRBJ2-5,CASSLRGTQYF,TGTGCCAGCAGCTTGAGGGGGACCCAGTACTTC
NA,NA,TRBV30,TRBJ1-1,CAWGRQNTEAFF,TGTGCCTGGGGTCGGCAGAACACTGAAGCTTTCTTT
NA,NA,TRBV11-1,TRBJ2-5,CASSFSGADQYF,TGTGCCAGCAGCTTTTCAGGGGCCGACCAGTACTTC
NA,few,TRBV20-1,TRBJ2-1,CSASRNDEEFF,TGCAGTGCTAGCAGGAACGATGAGGAGTTCTTC
TRBD2,few,TRBV13,TRBJ2-2,CASSRLAGVTHGELFF,TGTGCCAGCAGCCGCCTAGCGGGTGTCACCCACGGGGAGCTGTTTTTT
NA,many,TRBV21-1,TRBJ2-1,CASSYDQTGPNEKEQFF,TGTGCCAGCAGCTACGACCAGACAGGGCCTAATGAGAAGGAGCAGTTCTTC